This T cell receptor beta chain was found in a study of Tregs in tolerant kidney transplant recipients (dated 2019 in TCRdb). Regarding the study in general: The transplants used related donors along with nonmyeloablative bone marrow transplantation, and in the human trials mixed chimerism was transient. The study applied TCRbeta sequencing to find donor-specific regulatory T cells before combined kidney and bone marrow transplantation and then followed those same cells after transplant.

For TCRbeta CDR3 sequencing, genomic DNA was extracted from sorted cells using the QIAGEN DNeasy Blood and Tissue Kit. High-throughput TCRbeta CDR3 sequencing, including PCR amplification with bias correction and internal controls, was performed commercially through immunoSEQ. The authors' pipeline ran thus. A unique productive TCRbeta sequence was defined by the CDR3 nucleotide sequence when primers matched, and otherwise by the CDR3 amino acid sequence together with the Vbeta and Jbeta genes. Sorting error was corrected by removing sequences shared between sorted populations at a frequency ratio of 2:1 or less, and the remaining shared sequences were assigned to the higher population. Sequences were defined as donor-reactive when expanded at least 5-fold in CFSE-low cells versus unstimulated cells and present at a frequency of at least 0.01% in CFSE-low cells. Repertoire divergence was quantified by Jensen-Shannon divergence using the top 100 TCRbeta sequences ranked by frequency. When a sample had multiple sequencing runs, each run was corrected for sorting error separately and the runs were then pooled. What TCRdb holds here is the immuneACCESS table cut down to in-frame rearrangements. Part of the clones is not present; checked against another copy, under half of the missing clones reflect an unresolved V gene, and the others are unexplained. The DNA gave D and trimming, while V, J and clone size come from that table. The sample table contains approximately 99,000 clones; only one count was recorded for roughly 90% of them. The top ten hold approximately 0.34% of the sample.

The time point label here, explained by the study, means: blood sample drawn before combined kidney and bone marrow transplant. Unstimulated Tregs (CD4+CD25+CD127-), CD4+ non-Tregs (CD4+CD25-), CD4 and CD8 cells were FACS-sorted from thawed PBMCs. Patients were 4 combined kidney and bone marrow transplant recipients from the ITN036ST trial, and only these trial subjects had samples available. Healthy control blood was processed by Ficoll density gradient to PBMCs and cryopreserved; patient PBMCs were collected before and after transplant. The study at large found these results: Donor-specific Treg expansion was found to exceed global Treg expansion in tolerant patients, suggesting antigen-driven rather than nonspecific expansion. Because the study included only a small number of patients, the results must be confirmed in larger populations and under other immunosuppression protocols. For some patients the PCR primers changed over time, which made it impossible to compare the samples from those patients at the nucleotide level. Biological reproducibility was not examined directly, but technical replication error appeared to be minimal. Expanding Tregs with activated donor B cells appeared to identify the most biologically relevant and donor-specific TCRbeta repertoire.

As to this clone: Its binding antigen is unknown. Within one base of it there is no much larger clone, and no base qualities were kept.

V and J are trimmed by 6 bases and 4 bases, and the gene matches miss 10 bases of the junction. CDR1 and CDR2 are read off the germline V gene as MDHEN and SYDVKM. From the cysteine through the phenylalanine, the CDR3 covers 16 amino acids. Solely the CDR3 DNA is kept, with 48 bases framed from the first base. The chain joins TRBV28 to TRBJ1-2, with 11 middle bases fitting TRBD1. This TCR was recovered from a human donor who received a combined kidney and bone marrow transplant. Sequences were derived from CD4+ T cells from blood, sampled before the transplant. The CDR3 protein: CASSRGQGAKGYGYTF. In nucleotide form, the sequence is TGTGCCAGCAGCCGAGGACAGGGGGCTAAAGGCTATGGCTACACCTTC.